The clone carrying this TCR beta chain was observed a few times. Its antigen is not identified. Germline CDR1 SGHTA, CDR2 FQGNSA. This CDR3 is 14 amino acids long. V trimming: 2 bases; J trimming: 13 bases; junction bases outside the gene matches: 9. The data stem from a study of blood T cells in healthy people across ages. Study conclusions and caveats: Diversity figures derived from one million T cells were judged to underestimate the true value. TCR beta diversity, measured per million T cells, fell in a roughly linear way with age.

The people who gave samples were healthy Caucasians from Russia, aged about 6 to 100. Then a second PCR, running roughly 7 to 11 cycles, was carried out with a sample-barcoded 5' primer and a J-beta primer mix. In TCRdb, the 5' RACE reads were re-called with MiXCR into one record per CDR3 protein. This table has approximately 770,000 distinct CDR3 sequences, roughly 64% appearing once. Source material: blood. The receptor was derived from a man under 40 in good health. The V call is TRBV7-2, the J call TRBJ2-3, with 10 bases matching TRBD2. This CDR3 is CASSLYSVAGGKYF. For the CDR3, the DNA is TGTGCCAGCAGCTTATACAGCGTAGCGGGGGGAAAGTATTTT.